This T cell receptor beta chain was documented in a study of blood T cell repertoires in COVID-19. In the study overall: Italy, Spain and the United States were the sources of the convalescent and acute COVID-19 samples. T cells, B-cell-depleted T cells, or PBMCs supplied cDNA or gDNA.

Methods used by the authors: Reference gene primer amplification yielded estimated nucleated cell counts. TCRdb's copy holds only in-frame clones and misses some; the assay was immunoSEQ multiplex PCR. V and J calls and clone size are those listed in that table; D and trimming were worked out from the DNA. The data show 130,000 to 150,000 clones, about four fifths seen once. Germline assignment: CDR1 MDHEN and CDR2 SYDVKM. The CDR3 loop spans 13 amino acids. V gene TRBV28 combines with J gene TRBJ2-1; 8 nucleotides align to TRBD2. The receptor comes from a human donor in a cohort sampled during active COVID-19. The material sequenced was peripheral blood. CDR3 sequence reads: CGSQGGGYNEQFF. The CDR3 nucleotides are TGTGGCTCGCAGGGCGGGGGGTACAATGAGCAGTTCTTC.